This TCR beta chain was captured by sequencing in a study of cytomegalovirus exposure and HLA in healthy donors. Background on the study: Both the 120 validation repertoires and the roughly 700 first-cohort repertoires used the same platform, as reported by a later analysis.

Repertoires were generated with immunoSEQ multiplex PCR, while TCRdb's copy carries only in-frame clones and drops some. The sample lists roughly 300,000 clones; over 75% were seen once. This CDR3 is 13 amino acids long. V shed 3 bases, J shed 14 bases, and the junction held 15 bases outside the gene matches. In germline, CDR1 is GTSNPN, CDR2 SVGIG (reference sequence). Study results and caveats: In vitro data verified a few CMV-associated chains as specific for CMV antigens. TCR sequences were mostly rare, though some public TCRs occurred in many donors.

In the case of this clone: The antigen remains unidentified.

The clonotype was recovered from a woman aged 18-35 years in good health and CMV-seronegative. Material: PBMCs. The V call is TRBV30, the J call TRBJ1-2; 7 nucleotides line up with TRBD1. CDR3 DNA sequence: TGTGCCTGGAGCTTAGGGACAGCTACCTCGGGGACCTTC. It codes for CAWSLGTATSGTF.